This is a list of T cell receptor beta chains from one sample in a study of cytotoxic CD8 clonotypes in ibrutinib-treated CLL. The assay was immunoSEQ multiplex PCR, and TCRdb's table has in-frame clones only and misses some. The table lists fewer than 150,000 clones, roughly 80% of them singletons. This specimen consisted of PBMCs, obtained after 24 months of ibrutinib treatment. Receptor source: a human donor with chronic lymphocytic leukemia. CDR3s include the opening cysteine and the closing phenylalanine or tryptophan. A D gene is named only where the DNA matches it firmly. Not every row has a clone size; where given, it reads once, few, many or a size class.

CDR3 DNA: TGCGCCAGCAGTGAGTCGACAGCGAACTCTGGAAACACCATATATTTT; CDR3 protein: CASSESTANSGNTIYF; V gene: TRBV10-1; D gene: .; clone size: .; J gene: TRBJ1-3
CDR3 DNA: TGTGCCAGCAGTGTAGACGGCAGGGGGCAAGAGACCCAGTACTTC; CDR3 protein: CASSVDGRGQETQYF; V gene: TRBV6-1; D gene: TRBD1; clone size: .; J gene: TRBJ2-5
CDR3 DNA: TGTGCCAGCAGTCCAGGGGGATGGAACACTGAAGCTTTCTTT; CDR3 protein: CASSPGGWNTEAFF; V gene: TRBV28; D gene: TRBD1; clone size: few; J gene: TRBJ1-1
CDR3 DNA: TGCGCCAGCAGCCAAGATAGTAGCCGGCAAGAGACCCAGTACTTC; CDR3 protein: CASSQDSSRQETQYF; V gene: TRBV4-1; D gene: .; clone size: .; J gene: TRBJ2-5
CDR3 DNA: TGTGCCAGCTCCCTGGGGGCCGGGGAGCTGTTTTTT; CDR3 protein: CASSLGAGELFF; V gene: TRBV28; D gene: .; clone size: .; J gene: TRBJ2-2
CDR3 DNA: TGTGCCCAGAGGCGGTCACAGAGCTCCTACGAGCAGTACTTC; CDR3 protein: CAQRRSQSSYEQYF; V gene: TRBV30; D gene: .; clone size: .; J gene: TRBJ2-7
CDR3 DNA: TGTGCCAGCTCACCCGCATATATTACTAGCGGGGCCTTCAATGAGCAGTTCTTC; CDR3 protein: CASSPAYITSGAFNEQFF; V gene: TRBV18; D gene: TRBD2; clone size: once; J gene: TRBJ2-1
CDR3 DNA: TGTGCCAGCAGCCCCTGGGGACTAGCGGGCAATGAGCAGTTCTTC; CDR3 protein: CASSPWGLAGNEQFF; V gene: TRBV9; D gene: TRBD2; clone size: .; J gene: TRBJ2-1
CDR3 DNA: TGTGCCAGCAGTACCGGGACTCGTTATACAGATACGCAGTATTTT; CDR3 protein: CASSTGTRYTDTQYF; V gene: TRBV28; D gene: .; clone size: .; J gene: TRBJ2-3
CDR3 DNA: TGTGCCTGGAGAGGGGGGGGAGGGACCGAGCAGTACTTC; CDR3 protein: CAWRGGGGTEQYF; V gene: TRBV30; D gene: .; clone size: .; J gene: TRBJ2-7
CDR3 DNA: TGCGCCAGCAGCCTAAGTCAACACGGAGCCGGGGAGCTGTTTTTT; CDR3 protein: CASSLSQHGAGELFF; V gene: TRBV4-1; D gene: .; clone size: .; J gene: TRBJ2-2
CDR3 DNA: TGCGCCAGCAGCCAAGATCCAGGGCTTATTGAAGCTTTCTTT; CDR3 protein: CASSQDPGLIEAFF; V gene: TRBV4-1; D gene: .; clone size: .; J gene: TRBJ1-1
CDR3 DNA: TGTGCCAGCAGCGCAGACGGCTCCAGCTCCTACGAGCAGTACTTC; CDR3 protein: CASSADGSSSYEQYF; V gene: TRBV9; D gene: .; clone size: .; J gene: TRBJ2-7
CDR3 DNA: TGTGCCAGCAGTCTTTGGGCTGGGGCCAACGTCCTGACTTTC; CDR3 protein: CASSLWAGANVLTF; V gene: TRBV27; D gene: .; clone size: .; J gene: TRBJ2-6
CDR3 DNA: TGTGCCAGCAGCTTCCCGCTCGGGACAGCCTTTAACTATGGCTACACCTTC; CDR3 protein: CASSFPLGTAFNYGYTF; V gene: TRBV7-2; D gene: TRBD1; clone size: .; J gene: TRBJ1-2
CDR3 DNA: TGTGCCAGCAGCTCGGGGATCACAGATACGCAGTATTTT; CDR3 protein: CASSSGITDTQYF; V gene: TRBV7-2; D gene: .; clone size: few; J gene: TRBJ2-3
CDR3 DNA: TGTGCCAGCAGCGGCCTACACAGGTTCCGGAACACTGAAGCTTTCTTT; CDR3 protein: CASSGLHRFRNTEAFF; V gene: TRBV11-2; D gene: .; clone size: .; J gene: TRBJ1-1
CDR3 DNA: TGTGCCAGCAGTGAAGCTCAGGGGGCGGGGGAGACCCAGTACTTC; CDR3 protein: CASSEAQGAGETQYF; V gene: TRBV6-1; D gene: TRBD1; clone size: .; J gene: TRBJ2-5
CDR3 DNA: TGTGCCAGCTCACCGGACAGGGGGCGAGTCACAGATACGCAGTATTTT; CDR3 protein: CASSPDRGRVTDTQYF; V gene: TRBV18; D gene: TRBD1; clone size: .; J gene: TRBJ2-3
CDR3 DNA: TGTGCCAGCTCCCGCACAGATACGCAGTATTTT; CDR3 protein: CASSRTDTQYF; V gene: TRBV18; D gene: .; clone size: .; J gene: TRBJ2-3
CDR3 DNA: TGTGCCTGGAGTGTACGGGCAGTCCGCCAAGAGACCCAGTACTTC; CDR3 protein: CAWSVRAVRQETQYF; V gene: TRBV30; D gene: .; clone size: .; J gene: TRBJ2-5
CDR3 DNA: TGTGCCAGTAGTACGTTGACAGCACAACTGAACACTGAAGCTTTCTTT; CDR3 protein: CASSTLTAQLNTEAFF; V gene: TRBV19; D gene: .; clone size: .; J gene: TRBJ1-1
CDR3 DNA: TGCGCCAGCAGTGAGAGGGGGACAGGGAGGTATGCGCGTCAGCCCCTCCCCGCTAACTATGGCTACACCTTC; CDR3 protein: CASSERGTGRYARQPLPANYGYTF; V gene: TRBV10-2; D gene: TRBD1; clone size: few; J gene: TRBJ1-2
CDR3 DNA: TGTGCCAGCAGCTCCCCCAGTGGTTTGTTTAATGAAAAACTGTTTTTT; CDR3 protein: CASSSPSGLFNEKLFF; V gene: TRBV11-2; D gene: .; clone size: .; J gene: TRBJ1-4
CDR3 DNA: TGTGCCAGTAGTATAGGTCAGATTGCAGATACGCAGTATTTT; CDR3 protein: CASSIGQIADTQYF; V gene: TRBV19; D gene: .; clone size: .; J gene: TRBJ2-3
CDR3 DNA: TGTGCCTGGAGTCAAAGGAGAACTCACGAGCTGTTTTTT; CDR3 protein: CAWSQRRTHELFF; V gene: TRBV30; D gene: .; clone size: .; J gene: TRBJ2-2
CDR3 DNA: TGTGCCATCAAAGGACTAGCGGGGGCCACTGAGCAGTTCTTC; CDR3 protein: CAIKGLAGATEQFF; V gene: TRBV10-3; D gene: TRBD2; clone size: .; J gene: TRBJ2-1
CDR3 DNA: TGTGCCAGCTCACCTATGGGGAGGGGTGGCACAGATACGCAGTATTTT; CDR3 protein: CASSPMGRGGTDTQYF; V gene: TRBV18; D gene: TRBD2; clone size: .; J gene: TRBJ2-3
CDR3 DNA: TGTGCCAGCAGCCCATCCGGGACATCCTGGGATTCACCCCTCCACTTT; CDR3 protein: CASSPSGTSWDSPLHF; V gene: TRBV5-6; D gene: .; clone size: .; J gene: TRBJ1-6
CDR3 DNA: TGTGCCAGCAGGCGATCAGGGCCTAGCGGGGGAAATGAGCAGTTCTTC; CDR3 protein: CASRRSGPSGGNEQFF; V gene: TRBV21-1; D gene: .; clone size: few; J gene: TRBJ2-1
CDR3 DNA: TGTGCCAGCAGCCCGACTAGCGGGGTAATCACAGATACGCAGTATTTT; CDR3 protein: CASSPTSGVITDTQYF; V gene: TRBV7-2; D gene: TRBD2; clone size: .; J gene: TRBJ2-3
CDR3 DNA: TGTGCCAGCAGTTTGGGGGTCGCAGATACGCAGTATTTT; CDR3 protein: CASSLGVADTQYF; V gene: TRBV27; D gene: .; clone size: .; J gene: TRBJ2-3
CDR3 DNA: TGTGCCAGTAGTACCCAGGGACAGCGAAATGAAGCTTTCTTT; CDR3 protein: CASSTQGQRNEAFF; V gene: TRBV19; D gene: TRBD1; clone size: .; J gene: TRBJ1-1
CDR3 DNA: TGTGCCACCACGGACCCCCAGGCAGTTGGCAGGGACTCTGGAAACACCATATATTTT; CDR3 protein: CATTDPQAVGRDSGNTIYF; V gene: TRBV10-3; D gene: .; clone size: .; J gene: TRBJ1-3
CDR3 DNA: TGTGCCAGTAGTATTCCGCCCGGGACAAGCTCCTACAATGAGCAGTTCTTC; CDR3 protein: CASSIPPGTSSYNEQFF; V gene: TRBV19; D gene: .; clone size: .; J gene: TRBJ2-1